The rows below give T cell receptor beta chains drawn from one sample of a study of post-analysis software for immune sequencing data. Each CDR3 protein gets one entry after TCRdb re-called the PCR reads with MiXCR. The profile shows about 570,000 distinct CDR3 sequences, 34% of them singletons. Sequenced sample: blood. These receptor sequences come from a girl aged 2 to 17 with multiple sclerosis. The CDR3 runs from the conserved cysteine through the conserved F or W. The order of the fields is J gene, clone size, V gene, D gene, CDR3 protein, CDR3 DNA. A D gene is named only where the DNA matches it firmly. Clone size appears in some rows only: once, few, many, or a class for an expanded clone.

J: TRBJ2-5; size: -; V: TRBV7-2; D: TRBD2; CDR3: CASSLAAGGPPRTQYF; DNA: TGTGCCAGCAGCTTAGCGGCGGGGGGACCTCCACGGACCCAGTACTTC
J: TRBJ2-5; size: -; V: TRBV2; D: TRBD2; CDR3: CASSELTGTSRETQYF; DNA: TGTGCCAGCAGTGAACTCACCGGGACTAGCAGAGAGACCCAGTACTTC
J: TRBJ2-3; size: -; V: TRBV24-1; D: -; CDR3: CATSTGGPTDTQYF; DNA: TGTGCCACCAGTACCGGGGGGCCCACAGATACGCAGTATTTT
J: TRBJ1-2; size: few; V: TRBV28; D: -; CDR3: CASSLQGSYGYTF; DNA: TGTGCCAGCAGTTTGCAGGGCAGCTATGGCTACACCTTC
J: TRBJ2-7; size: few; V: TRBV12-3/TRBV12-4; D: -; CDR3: CASTPEQGLYEQYF; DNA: TGTGCCAGCACCCCGGAGCAGGGGCTCTACGAGCAGTACTTC
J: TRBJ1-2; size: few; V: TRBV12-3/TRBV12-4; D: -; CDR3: CASVVQGTGYGYTF; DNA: TGTGCCAGCGTAGTTCAGGGGACTGGTTATGGCTACACCTTC
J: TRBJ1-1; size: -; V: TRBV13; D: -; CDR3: CASSYRATLSTEAFF; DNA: TGTGCCAGCAGCTATCGGGCGACCCTTTCCACTGAAGCTTTCTTT
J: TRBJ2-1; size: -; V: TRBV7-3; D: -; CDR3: CASSLGDRDNEQFF; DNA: TGTGCCAGCAGCTTGGGGGACCGGGACAATGAGCAGTTCTTC
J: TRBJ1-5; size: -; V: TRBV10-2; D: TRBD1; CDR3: CASSEGTGVGQPQHF; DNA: TGCGCCAGCAGTGAGGGGACAGGGGTTGGGCAGCCCCAGCATTTT
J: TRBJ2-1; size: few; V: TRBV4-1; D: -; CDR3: CASSHRTVNEQFF; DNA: TGCGCCAGCAGCCACCGGACAGTTAATGAGCAGTTCTTC
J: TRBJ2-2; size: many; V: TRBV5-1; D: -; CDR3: CASSLDRYTGELFF; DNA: TGCGCCAGCAGCTTGGACAGATACACCGGGGAGCTGTTTTTT
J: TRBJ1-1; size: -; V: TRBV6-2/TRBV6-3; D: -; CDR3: CASRLGQGIEAFF; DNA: TGTGCCAGCCGTCTGGGTCAGGGGATTGAAGCTTTCTTT